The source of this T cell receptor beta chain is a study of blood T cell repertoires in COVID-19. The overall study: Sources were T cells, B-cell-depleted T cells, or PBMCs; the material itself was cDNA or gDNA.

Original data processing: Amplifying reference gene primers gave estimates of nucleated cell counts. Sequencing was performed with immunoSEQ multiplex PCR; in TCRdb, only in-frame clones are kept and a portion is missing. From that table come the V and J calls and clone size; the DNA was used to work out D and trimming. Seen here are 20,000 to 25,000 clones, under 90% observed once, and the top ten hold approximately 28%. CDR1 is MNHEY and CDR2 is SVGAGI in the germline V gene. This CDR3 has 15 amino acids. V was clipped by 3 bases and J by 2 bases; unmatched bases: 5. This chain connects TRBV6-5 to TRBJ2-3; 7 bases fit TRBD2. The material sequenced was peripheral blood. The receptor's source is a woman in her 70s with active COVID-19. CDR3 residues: CASSYGGLYTDTQYF. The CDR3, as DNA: TGTGCCAGCAGTTATGGGGGACTATACACAGATACGCAGTATTTT.